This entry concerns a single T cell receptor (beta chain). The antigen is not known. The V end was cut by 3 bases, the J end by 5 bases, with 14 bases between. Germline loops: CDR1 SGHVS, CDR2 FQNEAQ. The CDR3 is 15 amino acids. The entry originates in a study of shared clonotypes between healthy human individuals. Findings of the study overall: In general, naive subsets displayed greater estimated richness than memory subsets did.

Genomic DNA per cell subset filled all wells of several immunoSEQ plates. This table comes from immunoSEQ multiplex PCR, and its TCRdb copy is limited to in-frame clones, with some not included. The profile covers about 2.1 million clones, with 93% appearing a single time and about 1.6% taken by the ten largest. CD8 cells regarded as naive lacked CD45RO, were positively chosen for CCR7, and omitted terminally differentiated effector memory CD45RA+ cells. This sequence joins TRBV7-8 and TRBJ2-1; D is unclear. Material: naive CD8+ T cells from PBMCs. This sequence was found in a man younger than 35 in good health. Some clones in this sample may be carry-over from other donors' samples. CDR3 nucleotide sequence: TGTGCCAGCAGCTTCCCACCGACTGGTAACAATGAGCAGTTCTTC. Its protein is CASSFPPTGNNEQFF.